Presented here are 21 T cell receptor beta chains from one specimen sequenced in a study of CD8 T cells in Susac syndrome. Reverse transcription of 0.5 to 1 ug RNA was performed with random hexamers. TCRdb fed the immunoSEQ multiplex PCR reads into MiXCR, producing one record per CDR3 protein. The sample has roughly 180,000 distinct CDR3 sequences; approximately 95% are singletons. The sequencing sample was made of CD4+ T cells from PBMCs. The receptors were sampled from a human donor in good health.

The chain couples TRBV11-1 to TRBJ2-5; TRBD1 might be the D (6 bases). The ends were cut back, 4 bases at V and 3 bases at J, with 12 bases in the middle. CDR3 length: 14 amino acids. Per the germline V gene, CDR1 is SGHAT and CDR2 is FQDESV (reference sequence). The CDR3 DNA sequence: TGTGCCAGCAGCTCCCGGGACACCGAAGAGACCCAGTACTTC. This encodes CASSSRDTEETQYF.

CDR3 residues: CATASYEQYF. DNA for the CDR3: TGTGCCACCGCCTCCTACGAGCAGTACTTC. The chain uses TRBV10-3 and TRBJ2-7; D not resolved. The CDR3 covers 10 residues. V was pared by 10 bases and J by 0 bases, with 4 bases between. In germline, CDR1 is ENHRY, CDR2 SYGVKD.

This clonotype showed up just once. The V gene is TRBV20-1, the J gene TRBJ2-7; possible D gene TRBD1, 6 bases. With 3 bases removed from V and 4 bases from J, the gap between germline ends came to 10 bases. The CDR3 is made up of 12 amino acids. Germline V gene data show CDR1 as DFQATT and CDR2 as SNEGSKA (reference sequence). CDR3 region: CSASDRPYEQYF. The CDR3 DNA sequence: TGCAGTGCTAGCGACAGGCCGTACGAGCAGTACTTC.

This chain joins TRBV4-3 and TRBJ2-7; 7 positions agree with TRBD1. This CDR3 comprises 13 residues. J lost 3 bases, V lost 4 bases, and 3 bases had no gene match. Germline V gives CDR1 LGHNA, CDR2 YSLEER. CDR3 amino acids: CASSRRTGYEQYF. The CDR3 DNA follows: TGCGCCAGCAGCCGAAGGACAGGCTACGAGCAGTACTTC.

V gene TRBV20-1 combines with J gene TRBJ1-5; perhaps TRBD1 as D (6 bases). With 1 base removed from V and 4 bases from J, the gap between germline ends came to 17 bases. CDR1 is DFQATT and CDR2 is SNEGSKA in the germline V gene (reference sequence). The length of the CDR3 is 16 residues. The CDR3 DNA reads TGCAGTGCTAGAGTCGGTGGGGGCCAGATAAATCAGCCCCAGCATTTT. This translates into CSARVGGGQINQPQHF.

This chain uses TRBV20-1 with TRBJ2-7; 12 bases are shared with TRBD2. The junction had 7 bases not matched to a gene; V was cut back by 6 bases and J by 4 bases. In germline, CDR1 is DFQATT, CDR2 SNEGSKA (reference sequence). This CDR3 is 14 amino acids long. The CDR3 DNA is TGCAGTGCAAGGACTAGCGGGATCCTGTACGAGCAGTACTTC. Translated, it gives CSARTSGILYEQYF.

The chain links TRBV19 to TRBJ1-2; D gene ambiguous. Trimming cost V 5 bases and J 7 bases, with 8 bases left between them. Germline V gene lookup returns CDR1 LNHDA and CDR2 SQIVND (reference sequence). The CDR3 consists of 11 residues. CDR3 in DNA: TGTGCCAGTAGTTGGCAGTTTGGCTACACCTTC. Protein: CASSWQFGYTF.

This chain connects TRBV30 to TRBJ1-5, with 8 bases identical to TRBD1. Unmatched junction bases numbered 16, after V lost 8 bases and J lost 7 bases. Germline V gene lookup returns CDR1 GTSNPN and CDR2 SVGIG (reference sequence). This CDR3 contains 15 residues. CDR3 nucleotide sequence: TGTGCCCTGGATCCTAGTGGCAGGGGGCTGCAGCCCCAGCATTTT. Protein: CALDPSGRGLQPQHF.

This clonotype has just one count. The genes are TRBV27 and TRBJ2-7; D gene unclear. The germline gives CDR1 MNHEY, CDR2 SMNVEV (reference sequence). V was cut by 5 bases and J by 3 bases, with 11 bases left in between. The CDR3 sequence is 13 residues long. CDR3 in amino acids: CASSLELGYEQYF. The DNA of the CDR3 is TGTGCCAGCAGTCTAGAGTTGGGCTACGAGCAGTACTTC.

The DNA for the CDR3 is TGTGCCAGCAGCGTAAGAGGGAAGGGCACTGAAGCTTTCTTT. Translated: CASSVRGKGTEAFF. This chain uses TRBV9 with TRBJ1-1; D is uncertain. V was pared by 1 base and J by 4 bases, with 11 bases between. CDR1 and CDR2 (germline): SGDLS, YYNGEE. The CDR3 runs 14 residues.

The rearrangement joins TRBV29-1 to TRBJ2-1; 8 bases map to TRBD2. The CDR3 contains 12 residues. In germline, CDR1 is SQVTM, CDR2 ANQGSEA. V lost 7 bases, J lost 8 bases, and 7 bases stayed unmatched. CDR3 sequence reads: CSARLAPDEQFF. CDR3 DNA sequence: TGCAGCGCTAGACTAGCGCCCGATGAGCAGTTCTTC.

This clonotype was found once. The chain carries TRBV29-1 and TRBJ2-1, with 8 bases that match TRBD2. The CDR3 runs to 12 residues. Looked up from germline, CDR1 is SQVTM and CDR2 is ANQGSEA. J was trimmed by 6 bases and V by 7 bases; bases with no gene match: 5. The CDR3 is CSAGGLVNEQFF. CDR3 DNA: TGCAGCGCGGGGGGACTAGTCAATGAGCAGTTCTTC.

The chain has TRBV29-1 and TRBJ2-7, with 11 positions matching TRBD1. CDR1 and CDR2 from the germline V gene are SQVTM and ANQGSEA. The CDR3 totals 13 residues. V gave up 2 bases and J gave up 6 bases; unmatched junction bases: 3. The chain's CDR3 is CSVERTGGGEQYF. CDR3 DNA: TGCAGCGTTGAAAGGACAGGGGGCGGCGAGCAGTACTTC.

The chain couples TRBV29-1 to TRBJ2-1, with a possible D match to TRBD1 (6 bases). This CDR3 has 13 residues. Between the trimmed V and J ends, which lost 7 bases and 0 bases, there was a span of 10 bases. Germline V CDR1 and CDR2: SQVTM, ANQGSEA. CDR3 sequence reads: CSGQVSSYNEQFF. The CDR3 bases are TGCAGCGGACAGGTGAGCTCCTACAATGAGCAGTTCTTC.

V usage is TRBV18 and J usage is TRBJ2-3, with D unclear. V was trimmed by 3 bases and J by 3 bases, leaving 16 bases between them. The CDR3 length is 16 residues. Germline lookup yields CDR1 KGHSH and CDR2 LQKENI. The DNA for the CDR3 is TGTGCCAGCTCACCGGGATCCGACCTAGATACAGATACGCAGTATTTT. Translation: CASSPGSDLDTDTQYF.

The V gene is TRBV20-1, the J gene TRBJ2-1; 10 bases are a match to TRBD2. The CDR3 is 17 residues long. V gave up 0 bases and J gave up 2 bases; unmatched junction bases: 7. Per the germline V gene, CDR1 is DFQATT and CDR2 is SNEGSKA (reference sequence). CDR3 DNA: TGCAGTGCTAGAGATTTAGCGGGAGGAGGGACCTACAATGAGCAGTTCTTC. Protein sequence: CSARDLAGGGTYNEQFF.

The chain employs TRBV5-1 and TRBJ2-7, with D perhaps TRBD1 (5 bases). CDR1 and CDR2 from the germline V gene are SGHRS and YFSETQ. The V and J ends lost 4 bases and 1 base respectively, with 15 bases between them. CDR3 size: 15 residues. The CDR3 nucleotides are TGCGCCAGCAGCCCCCATGGTGCAGGGTCCTACGAGCAGTACTTC. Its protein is CASSPHGAGSYEQYF.

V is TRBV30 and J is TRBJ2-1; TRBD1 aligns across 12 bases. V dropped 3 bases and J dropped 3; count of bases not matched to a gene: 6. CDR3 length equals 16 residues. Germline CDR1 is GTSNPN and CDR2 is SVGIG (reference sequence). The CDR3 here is CAWSLGTGGNYNEQFF. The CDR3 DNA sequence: TGTGCCTGGAGCCTAGGGACAGGGGGCAACTACAATGAGCAGTTCTTC.

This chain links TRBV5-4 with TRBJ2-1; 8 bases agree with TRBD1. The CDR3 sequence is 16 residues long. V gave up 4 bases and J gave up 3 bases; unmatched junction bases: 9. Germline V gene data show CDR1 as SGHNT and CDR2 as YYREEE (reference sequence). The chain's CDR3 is CASSGPTGEDYNEQFF. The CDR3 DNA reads TGTGCCAGCAGCGGTCCGACAGGGGAGGACTACAATGAGCAGTTCTTC. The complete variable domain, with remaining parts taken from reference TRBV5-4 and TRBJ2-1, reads ETGVTQSPTHLIKTRGQQVTLRCSSQSGHNTVSWYQQALGQGPQFIFQYYREEENGRGNFPPRFSGLQFPNYSSELNVNALELDDSALYLCASSGPTGEDYNEQFFGPGTRLTVL.

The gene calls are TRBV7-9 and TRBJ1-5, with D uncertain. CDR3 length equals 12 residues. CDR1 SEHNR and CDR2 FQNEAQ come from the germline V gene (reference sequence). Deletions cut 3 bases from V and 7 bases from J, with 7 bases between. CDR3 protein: CASSFANQPQHF. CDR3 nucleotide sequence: TGTGCCAGCAGCTTCGCAAACCAGCCCCAGCATTTT.

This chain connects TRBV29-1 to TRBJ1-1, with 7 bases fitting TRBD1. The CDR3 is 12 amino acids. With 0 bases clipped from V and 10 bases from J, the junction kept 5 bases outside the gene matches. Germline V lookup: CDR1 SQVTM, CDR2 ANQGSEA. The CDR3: CSVEDLGTAAFF. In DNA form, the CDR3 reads TGCAGCGTTGAAGATCTAGGGACAGCAGCTTTCTTT.